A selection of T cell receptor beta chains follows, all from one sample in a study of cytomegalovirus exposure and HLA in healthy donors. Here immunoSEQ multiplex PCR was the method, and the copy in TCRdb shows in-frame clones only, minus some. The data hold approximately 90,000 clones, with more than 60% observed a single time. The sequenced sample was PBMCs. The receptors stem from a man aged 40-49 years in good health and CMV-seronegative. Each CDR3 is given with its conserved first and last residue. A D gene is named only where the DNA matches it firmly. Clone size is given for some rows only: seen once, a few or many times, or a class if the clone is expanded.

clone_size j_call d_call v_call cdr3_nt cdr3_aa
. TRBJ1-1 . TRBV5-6 TGTGCCAGCAGCCTGCGTATGAACACTGAAGCTTTCTTT CASSLRMNTEAFF
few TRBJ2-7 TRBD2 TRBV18 TGTGCCAGCTCACCAAAGCGGGGAACCTACGAGCAGTACTTC CASSPKRGTYEQYF
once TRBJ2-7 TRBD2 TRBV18 TGTGCCAGCTCACCTGGACTAGCGGGTAACTCCTACGAGCAGTACTTC CASSPGLAGNSYEQYF
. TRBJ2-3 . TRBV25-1 TGTGCCAGCAGACCAGAGAGGACAGCCGCGCAGTATTTT CASRPERTAAQYF
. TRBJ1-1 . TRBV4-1 TGCGCCAGCCGGGACATTCTACACATGAACACTGAAGCTTTCTTT CASRDILHMNTEAFF
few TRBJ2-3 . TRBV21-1 TGTGCCAGCAGCAAGGCACTAGCGGTGACAGATACGCAGTATTTT CASSKALAVTDTQYF
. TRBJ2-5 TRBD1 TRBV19 TGTGCCAGTAGTATAACAGGGGGGAACGGGGAGACCCAGTACTTC CASSITGGNGETQYF
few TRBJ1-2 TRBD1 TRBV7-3 TGTGCCAGCAGCAGAACGGGACAGGGGTATGGCTACACCTTC CASSRTGQGYGYTF
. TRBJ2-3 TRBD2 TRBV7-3 TGTGCCAGCAGCTCACTAGCGGGGGGGACGGCGGATACGCAGTATTTT CASSSLAGGTADTQYF
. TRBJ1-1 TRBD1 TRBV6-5 TGTGCCAGCAGTTACGGGACAGGGATTGTGCGAACTGAAGCTTTCTTT CASSYGTGIVRTEAFF
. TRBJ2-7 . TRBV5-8 TGTGCCAGCAGCTCCATTTACGAGCAGTACTTC CASSSIYEQYF
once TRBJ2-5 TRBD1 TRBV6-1 TGTGCCAGCAGGCCCTGGGGGACAGAGCAAGAGACCCAGTACTTC CASRPWGTEQETQYF
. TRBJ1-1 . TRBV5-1 TGCGCCAGCAGCTTCCAAACAGGGTCAGGATCTGAAGCTTTCTTT CASSFQTGSGSEAFF
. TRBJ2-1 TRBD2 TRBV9 TGTGCCAGCAGCGTAGTAGCGGGATACAATGAGCAGTTCTTC CASSVVAGYNEQFF
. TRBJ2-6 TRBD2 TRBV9 TGTGCCAGCAGCCATGACGGACTAGCGGATGTCTCTGGGGCCAACGTCCTGACTTTC CASSHDGLADVSGANVLTF
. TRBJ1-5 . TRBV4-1 TGCGCCAGCGGCCACCTCGGGATCATCGATCAGCCCCAGCATTTT CASGHLGIIDQPQHF
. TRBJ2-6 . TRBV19 TGTGCCAGTAGTATTGGTCAGGGTAGGGCTGGGGCCAACGTCCTGACTTTC CASSIGQGRAGANVLTF
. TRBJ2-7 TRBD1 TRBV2 TGTGCCAGCAGTGACAGGGGGTCCTCCTACGAGCAGTACTTC CASSDRGSSYEQYF
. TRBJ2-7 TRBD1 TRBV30 TGTGCCGGTAGGACAGGGGTTTTCGAGCAGTACTTC CAGRTGVFEQYF
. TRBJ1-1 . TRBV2 TGTGCCAGCATCATGGGACAACTGAACACTGAAGCTTTCTTT CASIMGQLNTEAFF
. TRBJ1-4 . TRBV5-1 TGCGCCAGCAGCGGGGGCCAAAATGAAAAACTGTTTTTT CASSGGQNEKLFF
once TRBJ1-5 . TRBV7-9 TGTGCCAGCAGCTTAGCGTTTACGGGACGGAGGGCTAGCAATCAGCCCCAGCATTTT CASSLAFTGRRASNQPQHF
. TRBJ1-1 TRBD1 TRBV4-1 TGCGCCAGCAGCCGCAGTATTTATACCGGGACAGGAAGTATGAACACTGAAGCTTTCTTT CASSRSIYTGTGSMNTEAFF
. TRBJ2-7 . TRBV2 TGTGCCAGCAGAACATACACAGCGGGTTTGTACGAGCAGTACTTC CASRTYTAGLYEQYF
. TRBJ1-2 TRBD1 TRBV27 TGTGCCAGCAGTCCATGGGGTAGGTCAGGGGGCTCCTCCTATGGCTACACCTTC CASSPWGRSGGSSYGYTF
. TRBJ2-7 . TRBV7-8 TGTGCCAGCAGCTTCTTTCAGAGGGACTCCTACGAGCAGTACTTC CASSFFQRDSYEQYF
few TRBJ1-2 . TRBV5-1 TGCGCCAGCAGCTTAATAACAGACTATGGCTACACCTTC CASSLITDYGYTF
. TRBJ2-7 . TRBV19 TGTGCCAGTAGCCGCGTATCCTACGAGCAGTACTTC CASSRVSYEQYF
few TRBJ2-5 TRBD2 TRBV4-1 TGCGCCAGCAGCCAAAGGACTAGCGGGAGGGAGACCCAGTACTTC CASSQRTSGRETQYF
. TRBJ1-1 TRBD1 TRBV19 TGTGCCAGTAGTAAGGGGCAGGGGGCTACTGAAGCTTTCTTT CASSKGQGATEAFF
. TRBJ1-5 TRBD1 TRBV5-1 TGCGCCAGCAGCTTGGAACAGGGGAATCAGCCCCAGCATTTT CASSLEQGNQPQHF
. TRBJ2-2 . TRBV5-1 TGCGCCAGCAGCTTGGCCCTTAACACCGGGGAGCTGTTTTTT CASSLALNTGELFF
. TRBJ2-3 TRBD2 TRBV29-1 TGCAGCGTTCTCCGGGGGGGATCAGATACGCAGTATTTT CSVLRGGSDTQYF
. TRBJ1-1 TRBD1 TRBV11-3 TGTGCCAGCAGTCCCAGGGGGGACACTGAAGCTTTCTTT CASSPRGDTEAFF